These 20 T cell receptor beta chains were sequenced from one sample in a study of neurological immune-mediated disorders. As to time point: longitudinal time-point 2. TCRdb fed the 5' RACE reads into MiXCR, producing one record per CDR3 protein. Of tens of thousands of distinct CDR3 sequences listed, approximately 6% were seen once; the top ten hold 7.9%. The specimen was PBMCs. Every receptor here comes from a woman aged 60 to 75 with multiple sclerosis.

The table lists this clonotype with many counts. V is TRBV3-1 and J is TRBJ1-1, with a weak D call TRBD1 (6 bases). Germline CDR1 and CDR2: LGHDT and YNNKEL (reference sequence). The CDR3 is made up of 17 amino acids. Trimming cost V 0 bases and J 4 bases, with 18 bases left between them. The CDR3 loop reads CASSQDHRAWVGTEAFF. DNA of the CDR3: TGTGCCAGCAGCCAAGATCACAGGGCTTGGGTGGGCACTGAAGCTTTCTTT.

This clonotype has at least ten counts. V and J are TRBV20-1 and TRBJ2-7, with 12 bases fitting TRBD1. The CDR3 covers 13 residues. Per germline, CDR1 DFQATT and CDR2 SNEGSKA (reference sequence). Trimming took 8 bases from V and 6 from J; bases not matched to a gene: 8. The CDR3 reads CSLRGQGAFEQYF. CDR3 coding DNA: TGCAGTCTAAGGGGACAGGGGGCGTTCGAGCAGTACTTC.

This clonotype was seen repeatedly, ten times or more. V usage is TRBV5-1 and J usage is TRBJ2-1; D may be TRBD2 (5 bases). CDR3 length: 15 residues. CDR1 is SGHRS, CDR2 YFSETQ, per germline. The V end lost 6 bases, the J end lost 3 bases, and 16 bases lay between the germline ends. The CDR3 sequence: CASIVQAGSYNEQFF. The DNA of the CDR3 is TGCGCCAGCATTGTCCAGGCTGGGAGCTACAATGAGCAGTTCTTC.

Many counts were recorded for this clonotype. The CDR3 spells CASSYFPGYEQYF. CDR3 nucleotides: TGTGCCAGCAGTTACTTCCCGGGCTACGAGCAGTACTTC. The V call is TRBV6-2 or TRBV6-3, the J call TRBJ2-7; D is unclear. Trimming removed 1 base at V and 3 bases at J, with 7 bases between. CDR1 and CDR2 from the germline V gene are MNHEY and SVGEGT. The CDR3 is 13 amino acids.

This clonotype has a count of ten or more. The rearrangement links TRBV20-1 to TRBJ1-5; 12 bases match TRBD1. The V gene end was trimmed by 5 bases and the J gene end by 0 bases; junction bases not matched to a gene: 11. This CDR3 has 18 amino acids. Germline values: CDR1 DFQATT, CDR2 SNEGSKA (reference sequence). The CDR3 here is CSAHAGDRGLYSNQPQHF. For the CDR3, the DNA is TGCAGTGCTCACGCCGGGGACAGGGGGCTATATAGCAATCAGCCCCAGCATTTT.

This clonotype was seen many times. The chain has TRBV20-1 and TRBJ1-6; D remains ambiguous. Trimming cost V 2 bases and J 0 bases, with 8 bases left between them. Germline V gives CDR1 DFQATT, CDR2 SNEGSKA (reference sequence). The CDR3 spans 15 residues. The CDR3 bases are TGCAGTGCTAGATTATCGAGCTCCTATAATTCACCCCTCCACTTT. Amino acid sequence: CSARLSSSYNSPLHF.

This clonotype was counted at least ten times. The rearrangement links TRBV4-1 to TRBJ1-5, with a weak D call TRBD1 (6 bases). The V end was cut by 0 bases, the J end by 5 bases, with 8 bases between. Per germline, CDR1 MGHRA and CDR2 YSYEKL. The CDR3 has 14 amino acids. The CDR3 nucleotides read TGCGCCAGCAGCCAAGATAGGGGGTATCAGCCCCAGCATTTT. Residues: CASSQDRGYQPQHF.

Regarding this clonotype: This may arise from a read error, as a much more abundant clone is one base away. The genes are TRBV28 and TRBJ1-2; D ambiguous. Trimming pared 6 bases from V and 8 bases from J, leaving 13 bases between. The CDR3 spans 12 residues. CDR1 and CDR2 from the germline V gene are MDHEN and SYDVKM. CDR3 DNA sequence: TGTGCCAGCAGGAGGCATGAGTACGGCTACACCTTC. This translates into CASRRHEYGYTF.

This clonotype was counted once. This may be a read error: a much more frequent sequence differs by one nucleotide. V is TRBV11-2 and J is TRBJ1-5, with TRBD1 identical over 10 bases. V trimming: 0 bases; J trimming: 6 bases; junction bases outside the gene matches: 8. The germline gives CDR1 SGHAT, CDR2 FQNNGV. This CDR3 has 17 amino acids. CDR3 DNA sequence: TGTGCCAGCAGCTTAGATCTCGGACAGGGGGGGACTCAGCCCCAGCATTTT. It translates to CASSLDLGQGGTQPQHF.

This clonotype appeared many times. The chain employs TRBV29-1 and TRBJ1-1, with D unclear. This CDR3 region has 11 residues. The germline V gene has CDR1 SQVTM and CDR2 ANQGSEA. V lost 3 bases and J 4 bases, leaving 6 bases between the germline ends. In DNA, the CDR3 is TGCAGCGTTGAGAGTGTCACTGAAGCTTTCTTT. Protein: CSVESVTEAFF.

This clonotype has at least ten counts. This chain joins TRBV7-9 and TRBJ2-5; D is possibly TRBD1 (5 bases). The CDR3 spans 13 residues. The V end was cut by 5 bases, the J end by 2 bases, with 9 bases between. From germline, CDR1 is SEHNR and CDR2 FQNEAQ (reference sequence). CDR3 sequence reads: CASSKDTQETQYF. The CDR3 bases are TGTGCCAGCAGCAAGGACACGCAAGAGACCCAGTACTTC. Using reference TRBV7-9 and TRBJ2-5 for the parts outside the CDR3, the full variable domain is DTGVSQNPRHKITKRGQNVTFRCDPISEHNRLYWYRQTLGQGPEFLTYFQNEAQLEKSRLLSDRFSAERPKGSFSTLEIQRTEQGDSAMYLCASSKDTQETQYFGPGTRLLVL.

This clonotype has ten or more counts. V is TRBV5-1 and J is TRBJ2-1, with D tentatively TRBD1 (5 bases). This CDR3 is 14 amino acids long. Per germline, CDR1 SGHRS and CDR2 YFSETQ. Trimming left V 2 bases short and J 4 bases short, with 10 bases between. The chain's CDR3 is CASSFNRFYNEQFF. The CDR3 nucleotides are TGCGCCAGCAGCTTCAACAGGTTTTACAATGAGCAGTTCTTC.

The chain couples TRBV5-6 to TRBJ2-2; 8 nucleotides agree with TRBD2. In germline, CDR1 is SGHDT, CDR2 YYEEEE. Trimming at V came to 3 bases and at J to 0 bases, leaving 4 bases not matched to a gene. CDR3 length: 16 amino acids. CDR3 loop: CASSSRLASNTGELFF. The CDR3 region has the DNA TGTGCCAGCAGCTCCAGACTAGCGTCGAACACCGGGGAGCTGTTTTTT.

This clonotype was counted at least ten times. This chain connects TRBV28 to TRBJ1-1; D not resolved. Germline V gene sequence: CDR1 MDHEN, CDR2 SYDVKM. There are 14 residues in the CDR3. The V and J ends lost 7 bases and 0 bases respectively, with 12 bases between them. CDR3 nucleotide sequence: TGTGCCAGCACGGTTAATCGGGTGAACACTGAAGCTTTCTTT. It is translated as CASTVNRVNTEAFF.

This clonotype has ten or more counts. The rearrangement joins TRBV5-1 to TRBJ2-7, with D perhaps given as TRBD1 or TRBD2 (5 bases each). The CDR3 contains 16 residues. Trimming cost V 0 bases and J 1 base, with 14 bases left between them. Per germline, CDR1 SGHRS and CDR2 YFSETQ. Here the CDR3 reads CASSLGGFSGSYEQYF. CDR3 DNA: TGCGCCAGCAGCTTGGGAGGGTTTTCAGGGTCCTACGAGCAGTACTTC. The full variable domain, with the rest looked up from reference TRBV5-1 and TRBJ2-7, is KAGVTQTPRYLIKTRGQQVTLSCSPISGHRSVSWYQQTPGQGLQFLFEYFSETQRNKGNFPGRFSGRQFSNSRSEMNVSTLELGDSALYLCASSLGGFSGSYEQYFGPGTRLTVT.

A note on this clonotype: A read error may be the cause here, since a much bigger clone is one base away. This rearrangement joins TRBV3-1 to TRBJ2-1, with D tentatively TRBD1 or TRBD2 (6 bases each). Germline assignment: CDR1 LGHDT and CDR2 YNNKEL (reference sequence). This CDR3 has 13 amino acids. The V and J ends lost 1 base and 11 bases respectively, with 12 bases between them. The CDR3 DNA sequence: TGTGCCAGCAGCCAAGCTCCGCGGGACAAGCAGTTCTTC. It specifies CASSQAPRDKQFF.

Many counts were recorded for this clonotype. V and J are TRBV20-1 and TRBJ2-2; 8 positions agree with TRBD1. In germline, CDR1 is DFQATT, CDR2 SNEGSKA (reference sequence). The CDR3 extends over 15 amino acids. Trimming took 5 bases from V and 7 from J; bases not matched to a gene: 12. Here the CDR3 DNA reads TGCAGTGCTCCAGACTCAGGGGGCAGGGGCGGGGAGCTGTTTTTT. As protein: CSAPDSGGRGGELFF.

A word on this clonotype: With a much larger clone just one base away, this may be a read error. The V gene is TRBV20-1, the J gene TRBJ1-2, with 7 bases fitting TRBD1. Germline CDR1 reads DFQATT; CDR2 reads SNEGSKA (reference sequence). The CDR3 has 15 amino acids. Losses at the gene ends were 3 bases for V and 1 base for J; bases not matched to a gene: 8. Here the CDR3 reads CSASWGTVSNYGYTF. As DNA, the CDR3 is TGCAGTGCTAGTTGGGGGACAGTCAGTAACTATGGCTACACCTTC.

Many counts were recorded for this clonotype. The V and J genes are TRBV4-1 and TRBJ1-2; no reliable D call. Germline lookup yields CDR1 MGHRA and CDR2 YSYEKL. The CDR3 has 14 amino acids. V lost 1 base and J 3 bases, leaving 9 bases between the germline ends. CDR3 in DNA: TGCGCCAGCAGCCAAGGGGGTTTCGACTATGGCTACACCTTC. Protein product: CASSQGGFDYGYTF.

This clonotype was recorded at least ten times. The CDR3 loop reads CASSATGARPRSQETQYF. The CDR3 DNA reads as TGTGCCAGCAGCGCGACGGGGGCACGACCCAGGAGCCAAGAGACCCAGTACTTC. The chain is built from TRBV9 and TRBJ2-5, with D possibly called TRBD1 or TRBD2 (6 bases each). The CDR3 length is 18 residues. Germline CDR1 reads SGDLS; CDR2 reads YYNGEE. Trimming took off 3 bases at V and 1 base at J, with 22 bases between the two ends.